The 17 T cell receptor beta chains given below trace back to one sample, sequenced in a study of CD8 T cells in ankylosing spondylitis. MiXCR was run by TCRdb on the 5' RACE reads, yielding one entry per CDR3 protein. The sample yields 200,000 to 300,000 distinct CDR3 sequences, 8.6% seen once. Sequenced material: blood, either unsorted or a sorted T cell fraction (not recorded which). These receptors came from a male donor with ankylosing spondylitis or in good health (not recorded which).

This clonotype has ten or more counts. The rearrangement links TRBV6-2 or TRBV6-3 to TRBJ2-2, with 13 nucleotides matching TRBD2. The CDR3 runs to 17 residues. V lost 5 bases to trimming and J lost 4 bases; unmatched junction nucleotides: 7. Germline V lookup: CDR1 MNHEY, CDR2 SVGEGT. CDR3 residues: CASSKTSGRAATGELFF. CDR3 nucleotide sequence: TGTGCCAGCAGTAAAACTAGCGGGAGGGCCGCCACCGGGGAGCTGTTTTTT.

The V and J genes are TRBV7-3 and TRBJ2-5, with unresolved D. CDR3 length equals 13 residues. Germline V gene data show CDR1 as SGHTA and CDR2 as FQGTGA. Between the trimmed V and J ends, which lost 6 bases and 7 bases, there was a span of 15 bases. Here the CDR3 reads CASSPGRVGTQYF. Written as DNA, the CDR3 is TGTGCCAGCAGTCCAGGTCGAGTTGGGACCCAGTACTTC.

This clonotype was detected a few times. The CDR3 DNA reads as TGCGCCAGCAGCCAAGTCCATTCGGGGTCCTCTTCCCCCGGCTACACCTTC. Its protein is CASSQVHSGSSSPGYTF. The V and J genes are TRBV4-3 and TRBJ1-2, with D uncertain. Trimming shortened V by 1 base and J by 8 bases, and 23 bases separated the two germline ends. The germline gives CDR1 LGHNA, CDR2 YSLEER. The CDR3 extends over 17 amino acids.

The chain combines TRBV30 with TRBJ2-7; D might be TRBD1 or TRBD2, each matching 5 bases. Germline V gene lookup returns CDR1 GTSNPN and CDR2 SVGIG (reference sequence). The CDR3 runs to 14 residues. Trimming took 6 bases from V and 6 from J, leaving 21 bases between them. The CDR3 coding sequence is TGTGCCTGTGACCCGGGGCCGACCCAGGGCGAGCAGTACTTC. Translated: CACDPGPTQGEQYF.

The chain is built from TRBV11-2 and TRBJ2-4; TRBD2 agrees at 13 bases. The germline CDR1 and CDR2 sequences are SGHAT and FQNNGV. V gave up 5 bases and J gave up 1 base; unmatched junction bases: 14. This CDR3 region has 20 residues. CDR3 sequence reads: CASSPYGLAGARLAKNIQYF. The CDR3 nucleotides are TGTGCCAGCAGCCCGTACGGACTAGCGGGAGCCCGCCTGGCCAAAAACATTCAGTACTTC.

The sample holds many counts of this clonotype. The rearrangement uses TRBV11-3 and TRBJ1-1; D call uncertain. CDR1 and CDR2 (germline): SGHNT, YENEEA. V lost 6 bases, J lost 5 bases, and 7 bases lay in between. This CDR3 has 11 amino acids. The CDR3 loop reads CASSSDTEAFF. For the CDR3, the DNA is TGTGCCAGCAGTTCGGATACTGAAGCTTTCTTT.

This clonotype was seen ten or more times. V gene TRBV3-1 combines with J gene TRBJ1-2; D perhaps matches TRBD1 (5 bases). The CDR3 sequence is 15 residues long. V was shortened by 1 base and J by 5 bases, with 14 bases between the two germline ends. Germline CDR1 reads LGHDT; CDR2 reads YNNKEL (reference sequence). As DNA, the CDR3 is TGTGCCAGCAGCCAAGGACAGCCCTCCAGATATGGCTACACCTTC. This sequence encodes CASSQGQPSRYGYTF.

This clonotype was detected a few times. This chain connects TRBV29-1 to TRBJ2-7; 11 positions agree with TRBD1. CDR1 and CDR2 from the germline V gene are SQVTM and ANQGSEA. This CDR3 spans 14 amino acids. Trimming removed 6 bases from V and 2 bases from J; junction bases left unmatched: 6. The CDR3 DNA follows: TGCAGCGTCACCGGACAGGGGGCTACCTACGAGCAGTACTTC. This translates into CSVTGQGATYEQYF.

This clonotype occurred a few times. The chain combines TRBV11-1 with TRBJ2-3; TRBD1 matches 8 bases. The trim removed 7 bases at V and 5 bases at J, leaving 5 bases unmatched. The germline V gene encodes CDR1 SGHAT and CDR2 FQDESV (reference sequence). This CDR3 has 13 residues. CDR3 protein: CASNVQGEDTQYF. CDR3 nucleotides: TGTGCCAGCAACGTACAGGGGGAAGATACGCAGTATTTT.

This clonotype came up many times. The gene calls are TRBV12-3 or TRBV12-4 and TRBJ1-1; 7 bases match TRBD1. Trimming at V came to 7 bases and at J to 1 base, leaving 3 bases not matched to a gene. The length of the CDR3 is 13 residues. The CDR3 loop is CASTRDRNTEAFF. CDR3 nucleotide sequence: TGTGCCAGCACCCGGGACAGGAACACTGAAGCTTTCTTT.

V and J are TRBV11-1 and TRBJ2-5; possibly TRBD2 for D (5 bases). V was trimmed by 2 bases and J by 4 bases, leaving 11 bases between them. Germline V gene data show CDR1 as SGHAT and CDR2 as FQDESV (reference sequence). This CDR3 is built from 14 residues. CDR3 sequence: CASSLRRATETQYF. The CDR3, as DNA: TGTGCCAGCAGCTTACGGCGGGCCACAGAGACCCAGTACTTC.

With respect to this clonotype: This sequence may be a read error, since a much larger clone differs from it by one base. J is TRBJ2-1 and V is TRBV6-2 or TRBV6-3; D not certain. Germline CDR1 and CDR2: MNHEY and SVGEGT. The V end lost 5 bases, the J end lost 5 bases, and 4 bases lay between the germline ends. The length of the CDR3 is 11 residues. This chain's CDR3 is CASSANNEQFF. The CDR3 nucleotides are TGTGCCAGCAGTGCCAACAATGAGCAGTTCTTC.

This clonotype was detected ten times or more. The chain carries TRBV24-1 and TRBJ2-5; no reliable D call. Germline CDR1 reads KGHDR; CDR2 reads SFDVKD. Trimming removed 1 base from V and 5 bases from J, with 10 bases in between. This CDR3 has 14 amino acids. The CDR3 DNA reads TGTGCCACCAGTGATTTATCCGCTCGGGAGACCCAGTACTTC. It translates to CATSDLSARETQYF.

Many counts were recorded for this clonotype. The V call is TRBV7-2, the J call TRBJ2-1; D perhaps matches TRBD1 (6 bases). CDR3 length: 15 residues. Germline V gives CDR1 SGHTA, CDR2 FQGNSA. The germline V and J ends were trimmed by 1 base and 8 bases, with 15 bases remaining between them. The CDR3 spells CASSLEQGLWDEQFF. The CDR3 coding sequence is TGTGCCAGCAGCTTAGAACAGGGCCTCTGGGATGAGCAGTTCTTC.

This clonotype has ten or more counts. The gene calls are TRBV5-1 and TRBJ2-7; TRBD2 matches at 7 bases. CDR1 and CDR2 (germline): SGHRS, YFSETQ. Losses at the gene ends were 4 bases for V and 6 bases for J; bases not matched to a gene: 7. The CDR3 is made up of 13 amino acids. This CDR3 is CASSAGDVIEQYF. Here the CDR3 DNA reads TGCGCCAGCAGCGCGGGAGACGTTATCGAGCAGTACTTC.

This clonotype was observed many times. The chain employs TRBV5-1 and TRBJ1-1, with 8 bases that match TRBD1. The length of the CDR3 is 14 residues. CDR1 SGHRS and CDR2 YFSETQ come from the germline V gene. Germline trimming cut 4 bases from V and 4 bases from J; bases unmatched to any gene: 6. CDR3 sequence reads: CASSDTGGSTEAFF. CDR3 bases: TGCGCCAGCAGCGATACAGGGGGGTCCACTGAAGCTTTCTTT.

The chain combines TRBV18 with TRBJ2-1; 9 bases fit TRBD1. CDR1 is KGHSH, CDR2 LQKENI, per germline. The V gene end was trimmed by 2 bases and the J gene end by 9 bases; junction bases not matched to a gene: 17. The CDR3 loop spans 18 amino acids. The CDR3 is CASSPGFSDRTGASEQFF. As DNA, the CDR3 is TGTGCCAGCTCACCAGGTTTTAGTGACAGGACAGGGGCAAGTGAGCAGTTCTTC.